The 20 T cell receptor beta chains given below trace back to one sample, sequenced in a study of blood T cell repertoires in COVID-19. Libraries were prepared by immunoSEQ multiplex PCR; TCRdb keeps only in-frame clonotypes and omits some of them. The table has under 85,000 clones, roughly nine tenths seen once. Sequencing was done on a sample of peripheral blood. The receptor source for this set is a man at least 80 years old in a cohort sampled during active COVID-19.

This chain connects TRBV6-1 to TRBJ2-7; D gene uncertain. The CDR3 consists of 14 residues. The ends were cut back, 2 bases at V and 0 bases at J, with 8 bases in the middle. CDR1 and CDR2 (germline): MNHNS, SASEGT. CDR3 DNA sequence: TGTGCCAGCAGTGAACTCAGAAGCTCCTACGAGCAGTACGTC. Its protein product is CASSELRSSYEQYV.

The chain uses TRBV4-2 and TRBJ2-5; TRBD2 matches at 12 bases. Germline V gene sequence: CDR1 LGHNA, CDR2 YNFKEQ. The CDR3 length is 16 residues. The V gene end was trimmed by 0 bases and the J gene end by 7 bases; junction bases not matched to a gene: 6. The CDR3 nucleotides read TGTGCCAGCAGCCAAGATCTAGCGGGGGGGGCAGTGACCCAGTACTTC. Protein sequence: CASSQDLAGGAVTQYF.

This chain joins TRBV6-2 or TRBV6-3 and TRBJ2-1; 9 bases fit TRBD1. Germline loops: CDR1 MNHEY, CDR2 SVGEGT. Trimming removed 6 bases from V and 4 bases from J; junction bases left unmatched: 10. The CDR3 loop spans 16 amino acids. CDR3 in amino acids: CASSLTGGMAYNEQFF. DNA for the CDR3: TGTGCCAGCAGCCTCACAGGGGGCATGGCGTACAATGAGCAGTTCTTC.

Note on this clone: Other DNA sequences in the sample encode the same CDR3. J is TRBJ1-1 and V is TRBV19; tentative D call: TRBD1 (6 bases). The CDR3 is made up of 14 amino acids. CDR1 and CDR2 from the germline V gene are LNHDA and SQIVND (reference sequence). Trimming removed 5 bases from V and 5 bases from J, with 15 bases in between. The CDR3 DNA is TGTGCCAGTAGTCAAGGGGGGGAGGGAACTGAAGCTTTCTTT. Translation: CASSQGGEGTEAFF.

The chain carries TRBV5-1 and TRBJ2-3; D ambiguous. CDR1 is SGHRS and CDR2 is YFSETQ in the germline V gene. The CDR3 runs 14 residues. V was shortened by 4 bases and J by 6 bases, with 15 bases between the two germline ends. The CDR3 protein is CASSTLQNRDTQYF. The DNA for the CDR3 is TGCGCCAGCAGCACTCTACAGAATCGGGATACGCAGTATTTT.

CDR3 protein: CASSQGTGSYGYTF. As DNA, the CDR3 is TGTGCCAGCAGCCAAGGAACTGGGAGCTATGGCTACACCTTC. The chain employs TRBV3-1 (or the pseudogene TRBV3-2) and TRBJ1-2, with D uncertain. The CDR3 totals 14 residues. Germline lookup yields CDR1 LGHDT and CDR2 YNNKEL (reference sequence). Deletions cut 1 base from V and 4 bases from J, with 10 bases between.

The chain employs TRBV20-1 and TRBJ1-1; 11 bases map to TRBD1. Looked up from germline, CDR1 is DFQATT and CDR2 is SNEGSKA (reference sequence). Unmatched junction bases numbered 18, after V lost 3 bases and J lost 3 bases. CDR3 length: 19 amino acids. The DNA of the CDR3 is TGCAGTGCTAGTTCCCCCCGGACAGGGGGCGATACCCGGTACACTGAAGCTTTCTTT. Its translation is CSASSPRTGGDTRYTEAFF.

The chain uses TRBV3-1 (or the pseudogene TRBV3-2) and TRBJ1-5, with TRBD1 matching 8 bases. J gave up 6 bases and V 4 bases, and 8 bases lay outside the gene matches. Per the germline V gene, CDR1 is LGHDT and CDR2 is YNNKEL (reference sequence). The CDR3 totals 15 residues. In DNA form, the CDR3 reads TGTGCCAGCAGCCGCGGACAGGGCATCGGTCAGCCCCAGCATTTT. Its protein product is CASSRGQGIGQPQHF.

The chain joins TRBV6-5 to TRBJ1-5, with TRBD1 matching over 7 bases. The trim removed 7 bases at V and 3 bases at J, leaving 9 bases unmatched. The V gene's germline CDR1 is MNHEY and CDR2 SVGAGI. The CDR3 consists of 15 residues. The CDR3 DNA sequence: TGTGCCAGCAAAATAGGGACAGACTCCAATCAGCCCCAGCATTTT. It specifies CASKIGTDSNQPQHF.

The chain has TRBV7-2 and TRBJ2-5; TRBD1 might be the D (5 bases). The V gene's germline CDR1 is SGHTA and CDR2 FQGNSA. The CDR3 is made up of 14 amino acids. The V end was cut by 2 bases, the J end by 3 bases, with 10 bases between. Here the CDR3 DNA reads TGTGCCAGCAGCTTATTGCCAGGGAAAGAGACCCAGTACTTC. Translated: CASSLLPGKETQYF.

V gene TRBV5-1 combines with J gene TRBJ2-3; TRBD1 agrees at 11 bases. The CDR3 loop spans 14 amino acids. V lost 4 bases to trimming and J lost 7 bases; unmatched junction nucleotides: 5. Germline V CDR1 and CDR2: SGHRS, YFSETQ. CDR3 residues: CASSQGQGVNTQYF. Here the CDR3 DNA reads TGCGCCAGCAGCCAGGGACAGGGGGTGAATACGCAGTATTTT.

The chain carries TRBV3-1 (or the pseudogene TRBV3-2) and TRBJ2-5; 13 bases are shared with TRBD2. CDR3 size: 16 residues. Germline assignment: CDR1 LGHDT and CDR2 YNNKEL (reference sequence). V lost 4 bases and J lost 5; bases outside the gene matches: 7. The CDR3 sequence: CASSLRLAGGKETQYF. CDR3 DNA: TGTGCCAGCAGCCTTAGACTAGCGGGGGGTAAGGAGACCCAGTACTTC.

The CDR3 DNA reads TGTGCCACCAGTGACCGGGGACTAGCGGGCTCCACAGATACGCAGTATTTT. Translating it yields CATSDRGLAGSTDTQYF. V is TRBV24-1 and J is TRBJ2-3; 12 bases align to TRBD2. Germline values: CDR1 KGHDR, CDR2 SFDVKD. V dropped 4 bases and J dropped 2; count of bases not matched to a gene: 6. This CDR3 is 17 amino acids long.

This sequence joins TRBV7-9 and TRBJ1-6; the D is unclear. Germline V gene lookup returns CDR1 SEHNR and CDR2 FQNEAQ (reference sequence). V was pared by 5 bases and J by 8 bases, with 13 bases between. The CDR3 totals 14 residues. The CDR3 nucleotides read TGTGCCAGCAGCCACGCTAGACCGGATTCACCCCTCCACTTT. It translates to CASSHARPDSPLHF.

The rearrangement joins TRBV5-5 to TRBJ2-7, with 10 bases lining up with TRBD1. Trimming cost V 3 bases and J 0 bases; bases outside gene matches: 3. The CDR3 is 15 amino acids. Germline loops: CDR1 SGHKS, CDR2 YYEKEE (reference sequence). The CDR3 region is CASSWGQGSSYEQYF. CDR3 DNA sequence: TGTGCCAGCAGCTGGGGACAGGGGAGCTCCTACGAGCAGTACTTC.

The chain is built from TRBV2 and TRBJ2-3, with 9 bases fitting TRBD2. Germline lookup yields CDR1 SNHLY and CDR2 FYNNEI. The CDR3 length is 16 residues. V was pared by 3 bases and J by 0 bases, with 4 bases of the junction left unmatched. CDR3 in DNA: TGTGCCAGCAGTGAGAGGCGGGGGGGTAGCACAGATACGCAGTATTTT. Encoded protein: CASSERRGGSTDTQYF.

CDR3 sequence (DNA): TGTGCCACGTGGAGAGAAGAACTTGGAAACACCATATATTTT. Residues: CATWREELGNTIYF. The V gene is TRBV15, the J gene TRBJ1-3; no firm D call. The V gene's germline CDR1 is LNHNV and CDR2 YYDKDF (reference sequence). This CDR3 spans 14 amino acids. V lost 9 bases to trimming and J lost 3 bases, with 15 bases between them.

V gene TRBV5-1 combines with J gene TRBJ2-1; 8 bases map to TRBD1. With V trimmed by 0 bases and J by 4 bases, 18 bases remained unmatched. This CDR3 has 20 residues. The germline CDR1 and CDR2 sequences are SGHRS and YFSETQ. The CDR3 is CASSLVRTGLPRGTYNEQFF. In nucleotides, the CDR3 is TGCGCCAGCAGCTTGGTCCGGACAGGGTTGCCTAGAGGTACGTACAATGAGCAGTTCTTC.

This rearrangement joins TRBV7-2 to TRBJ1-1; D unclear. CDR1 SGHTA and CDR2 FQGNSA come from the germline V gene. V lost 6 bases, J lost 5 bases, and 13 bases lay in between. CDR3 length: 13 residues. The CDR3: CASRRTFKTEAFF. CDR3 nucleotide sequence: TGTGCCAGCAGGCGTACTTTCAAGACTGAAGCTTTCTTT.

This clone was picked up one time. The rearrangement uses TRBV28 and TRBJ2-2; D may be TRBD1 (5 bases). V gave up 5 bases and J gave up 0 bases, with 10 bases separating them. Germline V gene lookup returns CDR1 MDHEN and CDR2 SYDVKM. The CDR3 has 15 amino acids. This chain's CDR3 is CASSPPRANTGELFF. The CDR3 DNA follows: TGTGCCAGCAGTCCACCCAGGGCGAACACCGGGGAGCTGTTTTTT.